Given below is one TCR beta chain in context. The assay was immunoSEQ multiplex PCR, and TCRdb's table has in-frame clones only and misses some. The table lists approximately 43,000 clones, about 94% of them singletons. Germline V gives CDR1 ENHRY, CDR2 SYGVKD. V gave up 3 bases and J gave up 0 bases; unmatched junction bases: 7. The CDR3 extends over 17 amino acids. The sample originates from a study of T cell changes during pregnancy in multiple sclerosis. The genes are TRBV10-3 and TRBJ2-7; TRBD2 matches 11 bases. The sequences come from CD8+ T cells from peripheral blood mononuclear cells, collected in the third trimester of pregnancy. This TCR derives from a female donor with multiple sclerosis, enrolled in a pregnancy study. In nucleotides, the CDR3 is TGTGCCATCAGTGAATCCCTAGCGGGAGGCCTCTCCTACGAGCAGTACTTC. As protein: CAISESLAGGLSYEQYF.